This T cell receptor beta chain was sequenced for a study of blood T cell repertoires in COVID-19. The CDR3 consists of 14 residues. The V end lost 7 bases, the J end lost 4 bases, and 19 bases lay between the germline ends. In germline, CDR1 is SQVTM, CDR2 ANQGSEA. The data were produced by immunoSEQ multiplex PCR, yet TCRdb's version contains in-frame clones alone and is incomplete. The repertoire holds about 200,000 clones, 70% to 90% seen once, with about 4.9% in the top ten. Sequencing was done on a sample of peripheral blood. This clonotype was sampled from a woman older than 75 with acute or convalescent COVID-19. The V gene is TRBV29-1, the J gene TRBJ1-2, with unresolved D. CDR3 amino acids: CSAPIAQLGYGYTF. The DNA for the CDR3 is TGCAGCGCCCCTATAGCGCAGCTTGGCTATGGCTACACCTTC.